The text below deals with one TCR beta chain. The antigen remains unidentified. The study defined stable Graves' hyperthyroidism as no ophthalmopathy progression within 18 months. Each patient was aged 18 to 65 and had newly diagnosed hyperthyroidism of under 2 months' duration. From approximately 9.5 ml of fresh peripheral blood, PBMCs were isolated. It was RNA transcripts that yielded the amplified TCR beta CDR3 regions. HTBI primers were the set used in a first-round RT-PCR of the TCR CDR3. TCRdb fed the multiplex PCR reads into MiXCR, producing one record per CDR3 protein. This table has a few hundred thousand distinct CDR3 sequences, more than 20% appearing once. The CDR3 totals 17 residues. Germline lookup yields CDR1 KGHDR and CDR2 SFDVKD. V dropped 0 bases and J dropped 5; count of bases not matched to a gene: 10. These data are taken from a study of T cells in Graves' hyperthyroidism and ophthalmopathy. General observations from the study: Ophthalmopathy cases were set apart from stable hyperthyroidism by a 13 V-J model.

The sequenced sample consisted of blood. This sequence was found in a man aged 50-59 years with Graves' hyperthyroidism. The V and J genes are TRBV24-1 and TRBJ2-7; 9 bases match TRBD1. CDR3 coding DNA: TGTGCCACCAGTGATTTGCACCCGGACAGGGGAAACCACGAGCAGTACTTC. Translation: CATSDLHPDRGNHEQYF.